Listed below are T cell receptor beta chains from one sample, sequenced in a study of blood T cell repertoires in COVID-19. Libraries were prepared by immunoSEQ multiplex PCR; TCRdb keeps only in-frame clonotypes and omits some of them. The sample comprises 150,000 to 200,000 clones, around 85% of which are singletons, and roughly 9.2% rests with the top ten. Sequenced: peripheral blood. The receptor source for this set is a woman aged 80 or over with acute or convalescent COVID-19. CDR3s leave out the opening cysteine and the closing phenylalanine or tryptophan. Fields, in order: D gene, V gene, J gene, CDR3 protein. A D gene is named only where the DNA matches it firmly.

TRBD1	TRBV4-1	TRBJ2-7	ASSHRTGSHEQY
-	TRBV5-3	TRBJ2-2	ARSLTSLRQENTGELF
-	TRBV5-1	TRBJ1-2	ASSVSTGLYGYT
TRBD1	TRBV7-9	TRBJ1-1	ASSLWTGGDTEAF
-	TRBV7-3	TRBJ2-3	ASSLRRLDTQY
TRBD1	TRBV10-3	TRBJ1-4	AISESRGRGEKLF
-	TRBV7-9	TRBJ1-6	ASSFGDTYSYNSPLH
-	TRBV21-1	TRBJ2-5	ASITGGKETQY
-	TRBV6-2/TRBV6-3	TRBJ2-2	ASSYSSGRTNRAGELF
TRBD1	TRBV6-6	TRBJ1-5	ASSPGTELYYSNQPQH
-	TRBV19	TRBJ2-2	ASTPLLDRNTGELF
-	TRBV5-4	TRBJ2-3	ASSFEPSPTDTQY
-	TRBV18	TRBJ2-5	ASSPPGALETQY